This T cell receptor beta chain was captured in a study of cytomegalovirus exposure and HLA in healthy donors. General study findings and limits: Indistinguishability led to the exclusion of some V segments, TRBV6-2 and TRBV6-3 included. Across all donors, roughly uniform sequencing depth was an assumption of the presence/absence analyses. The investigators catalogued 150 to 200 TCR beta chains as cytomegalovirus-associated.

This clone showed up just a few times. Its antigen is undetermined. It was with 60 Vbeta and 13 Jbeta primers that the PCR ran. Some clones are missing from TCRdb's copy, which holds only in-frame ones; the method was immunoSEQ multiplex PCR. Of 120,000 or so clones in the sample, approximately 80% were seen once. Everyone who donated was a healthy bone marrow donor. CDR1 and CDR2 (germline): MNHEY, SVGAGI. Between the trimmed V and J ends, which lost 6 bases and 7 bases, there was a span of 19 bases. The CDR3 extends over 14 amino acids. The V call is TRBV6-5, the J call TRBJ2-7; D perhaps matches TRBD2 (7 bases). The receptor's source is a woman aged 55-70 years in good health and CMV-seropositive. The source material was PBMCs. CDR3: CASSPWGGAGEQYF. CDR3 coding DNA: TGTGCCAGCAGCCCCTGGGGGGGCGCAGGGGAGCAGTACTTC.